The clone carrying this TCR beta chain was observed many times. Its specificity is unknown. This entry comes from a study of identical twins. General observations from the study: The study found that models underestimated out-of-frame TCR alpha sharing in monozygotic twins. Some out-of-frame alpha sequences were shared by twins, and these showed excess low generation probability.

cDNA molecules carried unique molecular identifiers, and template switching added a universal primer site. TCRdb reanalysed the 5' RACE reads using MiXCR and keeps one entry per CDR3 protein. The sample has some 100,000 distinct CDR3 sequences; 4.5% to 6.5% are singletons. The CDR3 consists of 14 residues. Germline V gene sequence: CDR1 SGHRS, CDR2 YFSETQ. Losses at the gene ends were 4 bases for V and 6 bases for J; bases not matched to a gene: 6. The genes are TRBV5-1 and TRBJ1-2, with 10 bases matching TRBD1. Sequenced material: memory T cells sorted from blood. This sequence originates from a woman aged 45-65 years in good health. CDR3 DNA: TGCGCCAGCAGCGGCGGGACAGGGGTCGATGGCTACACCTTC. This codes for CASSGGTGVDGYTF.